This T cell receptor (beta chain) comes out of a study of cytomegalovirus exposure and HLA in healthy donors. The V end was cut by 4 bases, the J end by 1 base, with 16 bases between. This CDR3 spans 16 amino acids. Germline V gene sequence: CDR1 SEHNR, CDR2 FQNEAQ (reference sequence). Despite likely unrecorded immune exposures, the donors were nominally healthy at the time of sampling. Study findings and constraints: Researchers left out some V segments, among them TRBV6-2 and TRBV6-3, as indistinguishable. Clonal expansion was found to be greater in HLA-associated TCR beta chains than in equally common others in a later analysis. The listing of 150 or so TCR beta chains classed them as cytomegalovirus-associated.

PCR amplification relied on 60 Vbeta primers (plus 13 Jbeta primers). Only in-frame clones appear in the TCRdb table, and some are missing; sequencing was by immunoSEQ multiplex PCR. The table has 150,000 to 200,000 clones, 85% to 90% seen once. Notes on this clone: Its target is unknown.

This rearrangement joins TRBV7-9 to TRBJ1-1, with D perhaps matching TRBD1 (6 bases). Source material: PBMCs. The sequence came from a woman aged 18-29 years in good health and CMV-seronegative. Here the CDR3 reads CASSYPGVSGNTEAFF. The CDR3 region has the DNA TGTGCCAGCAGCTACCCAGGGGTTTCCGGGAACACTGAAGCTTTCTTT.